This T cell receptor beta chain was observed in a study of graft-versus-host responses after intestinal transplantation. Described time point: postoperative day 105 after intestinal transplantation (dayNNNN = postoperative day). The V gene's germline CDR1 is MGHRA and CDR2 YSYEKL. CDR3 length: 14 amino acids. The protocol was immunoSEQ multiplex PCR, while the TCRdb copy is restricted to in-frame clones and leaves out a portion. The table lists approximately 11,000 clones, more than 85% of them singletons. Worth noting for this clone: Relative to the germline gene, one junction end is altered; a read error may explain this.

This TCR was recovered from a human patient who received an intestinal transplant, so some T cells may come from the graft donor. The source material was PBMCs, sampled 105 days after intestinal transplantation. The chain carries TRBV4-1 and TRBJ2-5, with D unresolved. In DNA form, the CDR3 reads TGCGCCAGCAGGCAAGTCGGTTATGGGGAGACCCAGTACTTC. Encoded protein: CASRQVGYGETQYF.